In its sample, the clone carrying this TCR beta chain was seen a few times. CDR1 and CDR2 from the germline V gene are MNHEY and SMNVEV (reference sequence). Trimming at V came to 4 bases and at J to 3 bases, leaving 8 bases not matched to a gene. CDR3 size: 16 residues. As part of library construction, unique molecular identifiers were attached to individual cDNA molecules. TCRdb re-derived calls from the 5' RACE reads in MiXCR, one entry per CDR3 protein. The table lists about 59,000 distinct CDR3 sequences, roughly 13% of them singletons. The data stem from a study of early T cells in non-severe SARS-CoV-2 infection. Study in general: Bulk RNA taken from unsorted whole blood was sequenced, leaving chains unpaired.

This TCR was recovered from an adult who was a healthcare worker with PCR-confirmed SARS-CoV-2 infection or an uninfected control (not recorded which). The V and J genes are TRBV27 and TRBJ2-1; 8 nucleotides align to TRBD2. The material sequenced was whole blood, taken at baseline. The CDR3 coding sequence is TGTGCCAGCAGTTCATCGGGCGGGAGGTTCTACAATGAGCAGTTCTTC. Amino acids: CASSSSGGRFYNEQFF.